These T cell receptor beta chains were read from a single sample in a study of cytomegalovirus exposure and HLA in healthy donors. Assay used: immunoSEQ multiplex PCR; TCRdb lists only in-frame clones, some missing. The top ten clones hold around 3.1% of a sample with under 55,000 clones, approximately 70% of them seen once. The sample taken for sequencing was PBMCs. The source is a man between 18 and 35 years old in good health and CMV-seronegative. The CDR3 runs from the conserved cysteine through the conserved F or W. The D gene is left open where the match is weak. A clone size is listed for some rows: how often the clone was seen (once, few, many), or a class if it is expanded.

D | size | J | V | CDR3 | DNA
TRBD1 | . | TRBJ2-1 | TRBV29-1 | CSAGTGAGEQFF | TGCAGCGCTGGGACAGGGGCAGGTGAGCAGTTCTTC
TRBD1 | . | TRBJ1-2 | TRBV27 | CATARYRGRSYGYTF | TGTGCCACCGCTCGTTACAGGGGGCGAAGTTACGGCTACACCTTC
. | . | TRBJ2-1 | TRBV10-2 | CASSESGASSYNEQFF | TGCGCCAGCAGTGAGTCTGGTGCTAGCTCCTACAATGAGCAGTTCTTC
. | . | TRBJ2-2 | TRBV29-1 | CSVVRGNTGELFF | TGCAGCGTTGTCAGGGGGAACACCGGGGAGCTGTTTTTT
TRBD1 | . | TRBJ1-1 | TRBV10-3 | CAISEPRQGTEAFF | TGTGCCATCAGTGAGCCTCGACAGGGCACTGAAGCTTTCTTT
. | once | TRBJ2-7 | TRBV29-1 | CSVDEGPEQYF | TGCAGCGTTGATGAGGGCCCCGAGCAGTACTTC
. | few | TRBJ2-5 | TRBV7-6 | CASSPRETQYF | TGTGCCAGCAGCCCCAGAGAGACCCAGTACTTC
TRBD2 | . | TRBJ2-1 | TRBV7-8 | CASSLYFGTSINEQFF | TGTGCCAGCAGCTTATATTTTGGGACTAGTATTAATGAGCAGTTCTTC
TRBD1 | few | TRBJ2-7 | TRBV30 | CAWKTGGFGEQYF | TGTGCCTGGAAAACAGGGGGCTTCGGGGAGCAGTACTTC
TRBD1 | . | TRBJ1-1 | TRBV6-5 | CASSYSFFEGATEAFF | TGTGCCAGCAGTTACTCGTTCTTTGAGGGGGCTACTGAAGCTTTCTTT
. | . | TRBJ1-4 | TRBV6-1 | CASRIQINEKLFF | TGTGCCAGCAGGATACAGATTAATGAAAAACTGTTTTTT
TRBD2 | . | TRBJ2-3 | TRBV6-5 | CASFGLAGDTQYF | TGTGCCAGCTTTGGCCTAGCGGGAGATACGCAGTATTTT
. | . | TRBJ2-7 | TRBV30 | CAWSAASPLGEQYF | TGTGCCTGGAGTGCGGCTAGCCCGCTGGGCGAGCAGTACTTC
. | once | TRBJ1-1 | TRBV4-2 | CASSRIGRGPEQMNTEAFF | TGTGCCAGCAGCCGAATAGGCAGGGGTCCCGAACAGATGAACACTGAAGCTTTCTTT
TRBD2 | . | TRBJ2-1 | TRBV4-2 | CASSQGLAGANNEQFF | TGTGCCAGCAGCCAGGGACTAGCGGGAGCCAACAATGAGCAGTTCTTC
. | . | TRBJ2-3 | TRBV5-4 | CASSLRGESSTDTQYF | TGTGCCAGCAGCTTGCGCGGAGAGAGCAGCACAGATACGCAGTATTTT
. | . | TRBJ2-3 | TRBV10-1 | CASSEKVRWDTQYF | TGCGCCAGCAGTGAGAAGGTCAGGTGGGATACGCAGTATTTT
. | once | TRBJ2-7 | TRBV5-1 | CASSRGASYEQYF | TGCGCCAGCAGTCGGGGGGCCTCCTACGAGCAGTACTTC
. | . | TRBJ2-3 | TRBV2 | CASSDRAF | TGTGCCAGCAGTGACAGGGCGTTT
. | . | TRBJ1-2 | TRBV29-1 | CSVAGSGAGYTF | TGCAGCGTTGCGGGGTCAGGGGCTGGCTACACCTTC
. | . | TRBJ2-7 | TRBV6-5 | CASTTLPGEQYF | TGTGCCAGCACGACCCTACCGGGAGAGCAGTACTTC
. | . | TRBJ1-6 | TRBV6-1 | CASSKAPGGGNSPLHF | TGTGCCAGCAGTAAAGCCCCGGGAGGAGGGAATTCACCCCTCCACTTT
TRBD2 | . | TRBJ2-3 | TRBV6-1 | CASSERGGSFPDTQYF | TGTGCCAGCAGTGAACGTGGCGGGAGTTTCCCAGATACGCAGTATTTT
. | few | TRBJ2-2 | TRBV18 | CASSPPGGQTGELFF | TGTGCCAGCTCACCACCCGGGGGGCAAACCGGGGAGCTGTTTTTT
. | . | TRBJ2-7 | TRBV6-1 | CASSELGRAAYEQYF | TGTGCCAGCAGTGAACTCGGCAGGGCCGCCTACGAGCAGTACTTC
TRBD1 | . | TRBJ2-7 | TRBV29-1 | CSGWDSYEQYF | TGCAGCGGCTGGGACAGCTACGAGCAGTACTTC
TRBD2 | . | TRBJ2-5 | TRBV28 | CASSTGLEKETQYF | TGTGCCAGCAGCACGGGACTAGAGAAAGAGACCCAGTACTTC
TRBD1 | . | TRBJ1-1 | TRBV28 | CASKIQGVNTEAFF | TGTGCCAGCAAAATTCAGGGGGTGAACACTGAAGCTTTCTTT
TRBD2 | . | TRBJ2-7 | TRBV7-9 | CASSSGTTAYEQYF | TGTGCCAGCAGCTCCGGGACTACGGCCTACGAGCAGTACTTC
. | . | TRBJ1-2 | TRBV6-5 | CASSYTGANYGYTF | TGTGCCAGCAGTTACACAGGAGCGAACTATGGCTACACCTTC
TRBD1 | few | TRBJ2-1 | TRBV7-8 | CASSSYTGGSYNEQFF | TGTGCCAGCAGCTCTTATACAGGGGGCTCCTACAATGAGCAGTTCTTC
TRBD2 | . | TRBJ2-7 | TRBV7-6 | CASSLGGLAGDYEQYF | TGTGCCAGCAGCTTAGGCGGACTAGCGGGCGACTACGAGCAGTACTTC
. | few | TRBJ2-7 | TRBV5-1 | CASSLFAEEQYF | TGCGCCAGCAGCTTGTTCGCAGAAGAGCAGTACTTC
TRBD1 | . | TRBJ1-1 | TRBV10-3 | CAARPDRENTEAFF | TGTGCCGCCCGCCCAGACAGGGAAAACACTGAAGCTTTCTTT
. | . | TRBJ2-1 | TRBV5-1 | CASSLGGRGVDEQFF | TGCGCCAGCAGCTTGGGAGGGAGGGGGGTTGATGAGCAGTTCTTC
TRBD1 | . | TRBJ2-1 | TRBV10-3 | CAISETRDRLNEQFF | TGTGCCATCAGTGAGACCCGGGACAGGTTAAATGAGCAGTTCTTC
. | . | TRBJ1-4 | TRBV4-2 | CASSQDIPKAVDIEKLFF | TGTGCCAGCAGCCAAGATATACCGAAAGCGGTGGATATTGAAAAACTGTTTTTT
TRBD2 | . | TRBJ2-6 | TRBV9 | CASSAHGLAAGSGANVLTF | TGTGCCAGCAGCGCCCACGGACTAGCGGCGGGCTCTGGGGCCAACGTCCTGACTTTC
TRBD1 | once | TRBJ1-1 | TRBV9 | CASSGDRGNTEAFF | TGTGCCAGCAGCGGGGACAGGGGAAACACTGAAGCTTTCTTT
TRBD1 | . | TRBJ1-1 | TRBV6-5 | CASRPRTGATEAFF | TGTGCCAGCAGGCCCCGGACAGGGGCCACTGAAGCTTTCTTT
TRBD1 | . | TRBJ1-1 | TRBV29-1 | CSASDRGTEAFF | TGCAGCGCCTCGGACAGGGGCACTGAAGCTTTCTTT
. | . | TRBJ1-1 | TRBV28 | CASSLQGMNTEAFF | TGTGCCAGCAGTCTCCAGGGTATGAACACTGAAGCTTTCTTT
. | . | TRBJ2-7 | TRBV7-2 | CAVKTGTYEQYF | TGTGCCGTCAAAACAGGGACGTACGAGCAGTACTTC
TRBD2 | . | TRBJ2-5 | TRBV29-1 | CSVAPLAAYQETQYF | TGCAGCGTTGCCCCACTAGCGGCGTACCAAGAGACCCAGTACTTC
. | . | TRBJ1-5 | TRBV29-1 | CSVVVGVDSNQPQHF | TGCAGCGTTGTGGTAGGGGTGGATAGCAATCAGCCCCAGCATTTT
TRBD2 | few | TRBJ2-7 | TRBV4-1 | CASSLRHLAGGPVEQYF | TGCGCCAGCAGCCTCAGGCATCTGGCGGGAGGGCCGGTGGAGCAGTACTTC
. | few | TRBJ2-7 | TRBV6-6 | CASSDSRSPYEQYF | TGTGCCAGCAGTGACAGTCGTTCCCCCTACGAGCAGTACTTC
TRBD1 | . | TRBJ2-1 | TRBV10-3 | CAISARGGTSPDEQFF | TGTGCCATCAGTGCCCGAGGGGGCACATCTCCCGATGAGCAGTTCTTC
. | . | TRBJ1-5 | TRBV28 | CASSRQRISNQPQHF | TGTGCCAGCAGTAGACAGAGGATTAGCAATCAGCCCCAGCATTTT
. | . | TRBJ1-5 | TRBV7-9 | CASSEGAYSNQPQHF | TGTGCCAGCAGCGAGGGAGCATATAGCAATCAGCCCCAGCATTTT
TRBD1 | few | TRBJ1-6 | TRBV4-2 | CASSQELTGLRSPLHF | TGTGCCAGCAGCCAAGAGCTGACAGGGCTCCGGTCACCCCTCCACTTT
TRBD2 | . | TRBJ2-1 | TRBV5-4 | CASTLRLAEYNEQFF | TGTGCCAGCACCCTAAGACTAGCGGAGTACAATGAGCAGTTCTTC
. | . | TRBJ1-4 | TRBV4-2 | CASSQDPIVATNEKLFF | TGTGCCAGCAGCCAAGATCCTATTGTCGCAACTAATGAAAAACTGTTTTTT
. | . | TRBJ2-3 | TRBV4-3 | CASSQTVLQLSDTQYF | TGCGCCAGCAGCCAAACGGTTCTACAACTATCAGATACGCAGTATTTT
TRBD1 | once | TRBJ1-5 | TRBV6-6 | CASRDRGRAGQPQHF | TGTGCCAGCAGGGACAGGGGGCGCGCCGGTCAGCCCCAGCATTTT
TRBD1 | . | TRBJ1-1 | TRBV6-4 | CASSRTGGAGTEAFF | TGTGCCAGCAGCCGGACAGGGGGCGCCGGCACTGAAGCTTTCTTT
. | . | TRBJ1-5 | TRBV28 | CASSPGPGNQPQHF | TGTGCCAGCAGTCCCGGACCGGGAAATCAGCCCCAGCATTTT